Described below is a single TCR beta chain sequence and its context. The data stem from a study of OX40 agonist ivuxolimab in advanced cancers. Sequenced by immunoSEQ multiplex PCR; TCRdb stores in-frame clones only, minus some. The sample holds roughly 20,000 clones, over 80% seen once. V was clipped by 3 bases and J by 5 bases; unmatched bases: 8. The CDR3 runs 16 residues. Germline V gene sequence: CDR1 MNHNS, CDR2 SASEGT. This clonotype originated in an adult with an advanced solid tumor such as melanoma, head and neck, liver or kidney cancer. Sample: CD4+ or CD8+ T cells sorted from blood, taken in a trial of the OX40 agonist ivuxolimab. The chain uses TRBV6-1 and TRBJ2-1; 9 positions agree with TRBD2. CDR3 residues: CASSDLRRGGHNEQFF. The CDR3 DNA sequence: TGTGCCAGCAGTGACCTGAGGCGGGGGGGGCACAATGAGCAGTTCTTC.